The 32 T cell receptor beta chains in this list originate from one sample, sequenced in a study of cytomegalovirus exposure and HLA in healthy donors. PCR involved 60 Vbeta and 13 Jbeta primers. This table comes from immunoSEQ multiplex PCR, and its TCRdb copy is limited to in-frame clones, with some not included. The data show 100,000 to 150,000 clones, with 70% to 80% seen just once and roughly 8.2% held by the top ten. The sequencing input was PBMCs. All receptors come from a woman between 40 and 50 years old in good health and CMV-seropositive.

This clone has only a few counts. V and J are TRBV19 and TRBJ1-5; 7 bases match TRBD1. The CDR3 length is 16 residues. Germline V gene lookup returns CDR1 LNHDA and CDR2 SQIVND (reference sequence). With 5 bases clipped from V and 2 bases from J, the junction kept 9 bases outside the gene matches. In DNA, the CDR3 is TGTGCCAGTAGTTCAAACACAGGGGCTCGCAATCAGCCCCAGCATTTT. Translated: CASSSNTGARNQPQHF.

The gene calls are TRBV7-3 and TRBJ2-5; D might be TRBD2 (5 bases). The ends were cut back, 3 bases at V and 5 bases at J, with 7 bases in the middle. This CDR3 has 12 residues. Germline CDR1 SGHTA, CDR2 FQGTGA. DNA for the CDR3: TGTGCCAGCAGCTTTGAGGGCGAGACCCAGTACTTC. As protein: CASSFEGETQYF.

V usage is TRBV5-1 and J usage is TRBJ2-7, with D perhaps matching TRBD1 (5 bases). V lost 0 bases to trimming and J lost 0 bases, with 13 bases between them. Germline V lookup: CDR1 SGHRS, CDR2 YFSETQ. This CDR3 has 16 residues. The CDR3 protein is CASSLEGYPSSYEQYF. CDR3 nucleotides: TGCGCCAGCAGCTTGGAGGGGTACCCCAGCTCCTACGAGCAGTACTTC.

The chain combines TRBV20-1 with TRBJ2-1; TRBD2 might be the D (7 bases). There are 11 residues in the CDR3. The germline V gene encodes CDR1 DFQATT and CDR2 SNEGSKA (reference sequence). V was trimmed by 6 bases and J by 7 bases, leaving 10 bases between them. For the CDR3, the DNA is TGCAGTGCAAGGGGGGGGAATGAGCAGTTCTTC. It specifies CSARGGNEQFF.

This rearrangement joins TRBV2 to TRBJ2-5; 8 bases are a match to TRBD1. CDR1 and CDR2 from the germline V gene are SNHLY and FYNNEI. V trimming: 5 bases; J trimming: 4 bases; junction bases outside the gene matches: 3. This CDR3 comprises 13 residues. CDR3 region: CASSPDRVETQYF. In DNA form, the CDR3 reads TGTGCCAGCAGTCCGGACAGGGTAGAGACCCAGTACTTC.

This clone showed up just a few times. The chain recombines TRBV10-3 with TRBJ2-4, with 7 bases aligning to TRBD2. The trim removed 5 bases at V and 1 base at J, leaving 11 bases unmatched. The CDR3 runs 17 residues. Per germline, CDR1 ENHRY and CDR2 SYGVKD. This CDR3 is CAISPGLTSAAKNIQYF. CDR3 nucleotide sequence: TGTGCCATCAGTCCCGGGCTTACTAGCGCGGCCAAAAACATTCAGTACTTC.

The rearrangement joins TRBV2 to TRBJ1-5; 9 positions agree with TRBD1. Germline V gives CDR1 SNHLY, CDR2 FYNNEI. The CDR3 totals 17 residues. Trimming removed 2 bases from V and 7 bases from J; junction bases left unmatched: 12. The CDR3, as DNA: TGTGCCAGCAGTGAAAGCGTAGGACAGGGGCTTTACCAGCCCCAGCATTTT. This gives the protein CASSESVGQGLYQPQHF.

V is TRBV2 and J is TRBJ2-3; D perhaps matches TRBD1 (6 bases). The V end was cut by 6 bases, the J end by 0 bases, with 10 bases between. Germline V gene sequence: CDR1 SNHLY, CDR2 FYNNEI. The CDR3 is 14 amino acids. CDR3 amino acids: CASRADRSTDTQYF. CDR3 DNA: TGTGCCAGCAGGGCCGACAGGAGCACAGATACGCAGTATTTT.

This chain joins TRBV6-6 and TRBJ2-2, with D possibly matching TRBD2 (5 bases). Trimming took off 7 bases at V and 4 bases at J, with 10 bases between the two ends. There are 13 residues in the CDR3. The V gene's germline CDR1 is MNHNY and CDR2 SVGAGI (reference sequence). For the CDR3, the DNA is TGTGCCAGCACCGTAACTAGCACCGGGGAGCTGTTTTTT. Amino acid sequence: CASTVTSTGELFF.

The chain recombines TRBV7-2 with TRBJ1-4, with 9 nucleotides matching TRBD1. In germline, CDR1 is SGHTA, CDR2 FQGNSA. V lost 5 bases and J lost 3; bases outside the gene matches: 7. The CDR3 length is 16 residues. CDR3 in amino acids: CASSSRQGGSNEKLFF. The CDR3 bases are TGTGCCAGCAGCAGCCGACAGGGGGGATCTAATGAAAAACTGTTTTTT.

This sequence joins TRBV10-2 and TRBJ1-5; possible D gene TRBD1, 5 bases. V was clipped by 0 bases and J by 7 bases, with 13 bases between them. This CDR3 is built from 15 residues. From germline, CDR1 is WSHSY and CDR2 SAAADI. The CDR3 DNA is TGCGCCAGCAGTGAGTCCGGGGGTGATGTGCAGCCCCAGCATTTT. Translation: CASSESGGDVQPQHF.

This chain connects TRBV7-2 to TRBJ2-5; no reliable D call. The V gene lost 7 bases and the J gene lost 0 bases, with 6 bases spanning the gap. Germline values: CDR1 SGHTA, CDR2 FQGNSA. The CDR3 runs 12 residues. The CDR3, as DNA: TGTGCCAGCAACATGTACCAAGAGACCCAGTACTTC. Translated, it gives CASNMYQETQYF.

This clone was counted a few times. In DNA, the CDR3 is TGTGCCAGCAGCTGGGGGGGCGAGGACACTGAAGCTTTCTTT. Translation gives CASSWGGEDTEAFF. The chain is built from TRBV5-6 and TRBJ1-1; the D gene is possibly TRBD1 (6 bases). CDR1 and CDR2 (germline): SGHDT, YYEEEE. CDR3 length: 14 amino acids. V was clipped by 3 bases and J by 3 bases, with 12 bases between them.

This rearrangement joins TRBV7-3 to TRBJ2-5; D may be TRBD1 (6 bases). Trimming shortened V by 5 bases and J by 1 base, and 8 bases separated the two germline ends. CDR3 length equals 13 residues. CDR1 and CDR2 from the germline V gene are SGHTA and FQGTGA. As DNA, the CDR3 is TGTGCCAGCAGCCCAGGGGCCCAAGAGACCCAGTACTTC. The encoded protein is CASSPGAQETQYF.

This clone was observed a few times. This sequence joins TRBV7-9 and TRBJ1-3; 8 positions match TRBD1. Germline CDR1 is SEHNR and CDR2 is FQNEAQ (reference sequence). The CDR3 is 14 amino acids. V dropped 3 bases and J dropped 8; count of bases not matched to a gene: 6. The CDR3 bases are TGTGCCAGCAGCTTTGCCAGGGGGCAGGACACCATATATTTT. Residues: CASSFARGQDTIYF. Full variable domain (rest looked up from reference TRBV7-9 and TRBJ1-3): DTGVSQNPRHKITKRGQNVTFRCDPISEHNRLYWYRQTLGQGPEFLTYFQNEAQLEKSRLLSDRFSAERPKGSFSTLEIQRTEQGDSAMYLCASSFARGQDTIYFGEGSWLTVV.

This chain uses TRBV5-6 with TRBJ2-5; D is ambiguous. The CDR3 totals 13 residues. Looked up from germline, CDR1 is SGHDT and CDR2 is YYEEEE. Trimming pared 3 bases from V and 2 bases from J, leaving 8 bases between. The CDR3 here is CASSSRGQETQYF. The DNA for the CDR3 is TGTGCCAGCAGCTCCCGCGGTCAAGAGACCCAGTACTTC.

A note on this clone: The same CDR3 can be traced to other DNA sequences in this sample. The chain has TRBV2 and TRBJ1-1; perhaps TRBD1 as D (5 bases). CDR3 length: 13 residues. The V end lost 4 bases, the J end lost 3 bases, and 9 bases lay between the germline ends. Germline loops: CDR1 SNHLY, CDR2 FYNNEI. This chain's CDR3 is CASSGGRDTEAFF. CDR3 coding DNA: TGTGCCAGCAGTGGGGGGAGGGACACTGAAGCTTTCTTT.

The rearrangement uses TRBV9 and TRBJ2-7; 9 bases fit TRBD1. CDR1 and CDR2 (germline): SGDLS, YYNGEE. V lost 7 bases, J lost 5 bases, and 7 bases stayed unmatched. The CDR3 runs to 13 residues. The CDR3 sequence: CASGNRGLDEQYF. The CDR3 region has the DNA TGTGCCAGCGGAAACAGGGGGCTGGACGAGCAGTACTTC.

V is TRBV10-3 and J is TRBJ2-7; TRBD2 matches at 9 bases. The CDR3 extends over 14 amino acids. After removal of 2 bases from V and 4 bases from J, the junction contained 3 bases not matched to a gene. The germline gives CDR1 ENHRY, CDR2 SYGVKD. The CDR3 DNA reads as TGTGCCATCAGTGAGATGACTAGCGGATACGAGCAGTACTTC. It yields the protein CAISEMTSGYEQYF.

This clone was seen a handful of times. The chain combines TRBV7-9 with TRBJ1-1; D is undetermined. The CDR3 consists of 13 residues. V dropped 4 bases and J dropped 4 bases, with 10 bases sitting between them. Germline V gives CDR1 SEHNR, CDR2 FQNEAQ (reference sequence). As DNA, the CDR3 is TGTGCCAGCAGCTCAACAGCACCCACTGAAGCTTTCTTT. Residues: CASSSTAPTEAFF.

The V and J genes are TRBV6-5 and TRBJ2-7; 9 positions match TRBD1. This CDR3 is built from 15 residues. Germline V gene lookup returns CDR1 MNHEY and CDR2 SVGAGI. The ends lost 4 bases at V and 4 bases at J; junction bases unmatched: 8. The CDR3: CASSFGQGTQYEQYF. The CDR3 DNA reads TGTGCCAGCAGTTTTGGACAGGGGACACAATACGAGCAGTACTTC.

The chain has TRBV5-6 and TRBJ2-5; maybe TRBD1 (6 bases). Germline values: CDR1 SGHDT, CDR2 YYEEEE. Deletions cut 4 bases from V and 1 base from J, with 11 bases between. This CDR3 spans 14 amino acids. The CDR3 coding sequence is TGTGCCAGCAGCCGGCGACAGGTCCAAGAGACCCAGTACTTC. Protein: CASSRRQVQETQYF.

The chain links TRBV7-2 to TRBJ1-2; D perhaps matches TRBD1 (5 bases). Germline V CDR1 and CDR2: SGHTA, FQGNSA. Trimming removed 4 bases at V and 6 bases at J, with 15 bases between. This CDR3 contains 14 residues. CDR3 amino acids: CASSSRSQGHGYTF. In DNA, the CDR3 is TGTGCCAGCAGCTCCCGTAGCCAGGGCCATGGCTACACCTTC. The full variable domain, its missing parts supplied by reference TRBV7-2 and TRBJ1-2, is GAGVSQSPSNKVTEKGKDVELRCDPISGHTALYWYRQSLGQGLEFLIYFQGNSAPDKSGLPSDRFSAERTGGSVSTLTIQRTQQEDSAVYLCASSSRSQGHGYTFGSGTRLTVV.

In its sample, this clone was seen a few times. The gene calls are TRBV5-1 and TRBJ2-1, with 7 bases aligning to TRBD1. The CDR3 runs 15 residues. Germline assignment: CDR1 SGHRS and CDR2 YFSETQ. Trimming took 4 bases from V and 3 from J; bases not matched to a gene: 7. Here the CDR3 DNA reads TGCGCCAGCAGCCCTGGACAGGCTTTCTACAATGAGCAGTTCTTC. As protein: CASSPGQAFYNEQFF.

This clone was detected a few times. The gene calls are TRBV13 and TRBJ2-5, with no clear D. The CDR3 length is 11 residues. The V end lost 3 bases, the J end lost 5 bases, and 4 bases lay between the germline ends. Germline V gene lookup returns CDR1 PRHDT and CDR2 FYEKMQ (reference sequence). In DNA, the CDR3 is TGTGCCAGCAGCTTGTCGGAGACCCAGTACTTC. This encodes CASSLSETQYF.

The chain uses TRBV11-2 and TRBJ1-2; unclear D gene. Germline V gene lookup returns CDR1 SGHAT and CDR2 FQNNGV. Trimming shortened V by 3 bases and J by 0 bases, and 8 bases separated the two germline ends. The CDR3 runs 14 residues. CDR3 amino acids: CASSLMLANYGYTF. The CDR3 nucleotides are TGTGCCAGCAGCTTGATGTTAGCTAACTATGGCTACACCTTC.

This clone has a single count. The chain has TRBV19 and TRBJ2-7, with 7 bases identical to TRBD1. This CDR3 spans 14 amino acids. Germline assignment: CDR1 LNHDA and CDR2 SQIVND (reference sequence). V was clipped by 8 bases and J by 5 bases; unmatched bases: 12. The CDR3 DNA sequence: TGTGCCAGTGGGAGAGACAGGGCTTCAGACGAGCAGTACTTC. Translated: CASGRDRASDEQYF.

The chain employs TRBV5-1 and TRBJ2-7; TRBD1 is a possible D gene (6 bases). Trimming took off 3 bases at V and 2 bases at J, with 15 bases between the two ends. The CDR3 spans 15 residues. Germline CDR1 reads SGHRS; CDR2 reads YFSETQ. For the CDR3, the DNA is TGCGCCAGCAGCTCGACGGTACAGGGAACCTACGAGCAGTACTTC. Residues: CASSSTVQGTYEQYF.

The chain joins TRBV9 to TRBJ2-2, with 9 nucleotides matching TRBD1. The V segment lost 0 bases and the J segment 6 bases; nucleotides outside the gene matches: 21. CDR1 SGDLS and CDR2 YYNGEE come from the germline V gene. CDR3 length equals 21 residues. The CDR3 protein is CASSVAPLPGQGQSLSGELFF. The CDR3 region has the DNA TGTGCCAGCAGCGTAGCCCCTCTACCGGGACAGGGCCAAAGTTTGTCCGGGGAGCTGTTTTTT.

This clone was seen a single time. The V gene is TRBV7-9, the J gene TRBJ1-4, with TRBD1 matching 7 bases. The CDR3 covers 15 residues. The junction had 11 bases not matched to a gene; V was cut back by 5 bases and J by 8 bases. Germline V gene sequence: CDR1 SEHNR, CDR2 FQNEAQ (reference sequence). This CDR3 reads CASSRVQGKEEKLFF. CDR3 nucleotide sequence: TGTGCCAGCAGCCGAGTACAGGGGAAGGAAGAAAAACTGTTTTTT.

With respect to this clone: At the DNA level, this CDR3 is encoded by other sequences in the same sample as well. V is TRBV7-6 and J is TRBJ2-7; D gene uncertain. The V gene's germline CDR1 is SGHVS and CDR2 FNYEAQ. The CDR3 contains 12 residues. V lost 2 bases and J 3 bases, leaving 5 bases between the germline ends. CDR3 in amino acids: CASSLNSYEQYF. In DNA, the CDR3 is TGTGCCAGCAGCTTAAACAGCTACGAGCAGTACTTC.

The CDR3 nucleotides are TGTGCCAGCAGTGAAGCAATCGGGACAGGCTTCCTTGGCCCTAGCACAGATACGCAGTATTTT. This codes for CASSEAIGTGFLGPSTDTQYF. The chain combines TRBV2 with TRBJ2-3, with TRBD1 matching 8 bases. Per the germline V gene, CDR1 is SNHLY and CDR2 is FYNNEI. The CDR3 runs 21 residues. V lost 0 bases, J lost 0 bases, and 17 bases stayed unmatched.